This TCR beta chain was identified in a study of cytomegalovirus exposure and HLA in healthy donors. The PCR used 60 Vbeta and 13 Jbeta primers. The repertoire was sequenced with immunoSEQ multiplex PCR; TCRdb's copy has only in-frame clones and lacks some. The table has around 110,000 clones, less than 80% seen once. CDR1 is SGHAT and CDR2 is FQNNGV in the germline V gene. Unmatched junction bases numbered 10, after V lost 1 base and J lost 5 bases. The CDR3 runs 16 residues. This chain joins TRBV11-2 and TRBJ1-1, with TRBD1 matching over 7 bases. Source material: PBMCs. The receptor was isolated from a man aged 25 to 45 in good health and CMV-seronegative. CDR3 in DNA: TGTGCCAGCAGCTTAGCGGTGACAGGGATAAGAACTGAAGCTTTCTTT. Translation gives CASSLAVTGIRTEAFF.